This TCR beta chain was sequenced for a study of cytomegalovirus exposure and HLA in healthy donors. Overall study findings and caveats: For TCR beta chains, V- and J-gene trimming was later linked to a missense DCLRE1C variant. The analysis excluded some indistinguishable V segments, including TRBV6-2 and TRBV6-3. Upon later analysis, HLA-associated TCR beta chains proved more clonally expanded than other, equally common chains.

The PCR had 60 Vbeta and 13 Jbeta primers. Data came from immunoSEQ multiplex PCR; TCRdb stores just in-frame clones and leaves some out. The data hold around 150,000 clones, with around 77% observed a single time. A remark on this clone: The antigen is not known.

The V gene's germline CDR1 is ENHRY and CDR2 SYGVKD. The ends were cut back, 2 bases at V and 7 bases at J, with 9 bases in the middle. The CDR3 is 13 residues long. The TCR was taken from a man in his thirties or forties in good health and CMV-seronegative. Specimen: PBMCs. The J gene is TRBJ2-1, the V gene TRBV10-3, with a tentative D call TRBD1 (6 bases). As DNA, the CDR3 is TGTGCCATCAGTGAGGACAGGATAAATGAGCAGTTCTTC. Its translation is CAISEDRINEQFF.